The T cell receptor (beta chain) under discussion was sequenced for a study of blood T cells in healthy people across ages. Together with a sample-barcoded 5' primer, a J-beta primer mix was included in a second PCR lasting roughly 6 to 12 cycles. Every cDNA was tagged by a template-switch adaptor with 12 random nucleotides. TCRdb reprocessed the 5' RACE reads with MiXCR, giving one entry per CDR3 protein. The sample has 1.5 million to 2 million distinct CDR3 sequences; 49% are singletons. Germline CDR1 is DFQATT and CDR2 is SNEGSKA (reference sequence). V lost 6 bases, J lost 5 bases, and 18 bases lay in between. This CDR3 is 14 amino acids long.

The sequenced sample was blood. This TCR came from a woman aged 40 to 50 in good health. This chain connects TRBV20-1 to TRBJ2-3; the D gene is possibly TRBD2 (5 bases). The CDR3 sequence: CSAQRRGLRDTQYF. The CDR3 DNA follows: TGCAGTGCACAACGACGGGGTTTAAGAGATACGCAGTATTTT.